Listed here are 7 T cell receptor beta chains from one sample, sequenced in a study of shared clonotypes between healthy human individuals. Clones were sequenced by immunoSEQ multiplex PCR, and TCRdb holds only the in-frame ones, with some missing. The sample holds 650,000 to 800,000 clones, 92% seen once. The naive CD8 subset, CD45RO-negative cells positively selected for CCR7, excluded terminally differentiated effector memory CD45RA+ cells. Sequenced material: naive CD8+ T cells sorted from blood. The receptors derive from a man aged 25 to 40 in good health.

The chain couples TRBV6-5 to TRBJ2-1; the D is unclear. Trimming left V 2 bases short and J 5 bases short, with 16 bases between. CDR3 size: 16 residues. Germline V gives CDR1 MNHEY, CDR2 SVGAGI. The DNA for the CDR3 is TGTGCCAGCAGTTACGGTGACCTGGGCGTCCACAATGAGCAGTTCTTC. This sequence encodes CASSYGDLGVHNEQFF.

The chain links TRBV27 to TRBJ2-6, with TRBD2 matching over 13 bases. The trim removed 1 base at V and 1 base at J, leaving 10 bases unmatched. Germline loops: CDR1 MNHEY, CDR2 SMNVEV (reference sequence). The CDR3 has 21 residues. The CDR3 coding sequence is TGTGCCAGCAGTTTATTCCCTTGGACTAGCGGGAGTGGGTCTGGGGCCAACGTCCTGACTTTC. Translated, it gives CASSLFPWTSGSGSGANVLTF.

CDR3 region: CASSLKGPPRTDTQYF. The CDR3 nucleotides read TGCGCCAGCAGCCTGAAAGGGCCGCCGAGGACAGATACGCAGTATTTT. The rearrangement uses TRBV5-1 and TRBJ2-3; D unclear. The germline CDR1 and CDR2 sequences are SGHRS and YFSETQ. The CDR3 is 16 amino acids. The V end was cut by 4 bases, the J end by 3 bases, with 18 bases between.

The rearrangement links TRBV9 to TRBJ2-1; D is possibly TRBD2 (8 bases). The CDR3 has 19 residues. Per germline, CDR1 SGDLS and CDR2 YYNGEE. V lost 0 bases and J lost 0, with 19 bases in between. DNA for the CDR3: TGTGCCAGCAGCGTAGAGGGGGCTAGCGGGTCCCTCTCCTACAATGAGCAGTTCTTC. This translates into CASSVEGASGSLSYNEQFF.

The CDR3 DNA reads as TGTGCCAGCAGCTTCCTGACTAGCGGCCAAGAGACCCAGTACTTC. It specifies CASSFLTSGQETQYF. The chain joins TRBV7-9 to TRBJ2-5; TRBD2 matches at 9 bases. There are 15 residues in the CDR3. Germline CDR1 reads SEHNR; CDR2 reads FQNEAQ (reference sequence). V lost 3 bases to trimming and J lost 1 base; unmatched junction nucleotides: 3.

V and J are TRBV5-4 and TRBJ2-7, with 9 positions matching TRBD2. CDR1 is SGHNT, CDR2 YYREEE, per germline (reference sequence). The CDR3 is made up of 15 amino acids. V shed 2 bases, J shed 5 bases, and the junction held 8 bases outside the gene matches. DNA of the CDR3: TGTGCCAGCAGCTTTCCGGGACTAGCTGAGGACGAGCAGTACTTC. Protein sequence: CASSFPGLAEDEQYF.

The chain recombines TRBV11-3 with TRBJ2-1, with D possibly matching TRBD1 (7 bases). The CDR3 has 16 amino acids. V shed 5 bases and J shed 6 bases, with 20 bases lying between them. CDR1 and CDR2 (germline): SGHNT, YENEEA. The CDR3 coding sequence is TGTGCCAGCAGCCCCAGGGGGACAGCCGGGGGCAATGAGCAGTTCTTC. Translating it yields CASSPRGTAGGNEQFF.